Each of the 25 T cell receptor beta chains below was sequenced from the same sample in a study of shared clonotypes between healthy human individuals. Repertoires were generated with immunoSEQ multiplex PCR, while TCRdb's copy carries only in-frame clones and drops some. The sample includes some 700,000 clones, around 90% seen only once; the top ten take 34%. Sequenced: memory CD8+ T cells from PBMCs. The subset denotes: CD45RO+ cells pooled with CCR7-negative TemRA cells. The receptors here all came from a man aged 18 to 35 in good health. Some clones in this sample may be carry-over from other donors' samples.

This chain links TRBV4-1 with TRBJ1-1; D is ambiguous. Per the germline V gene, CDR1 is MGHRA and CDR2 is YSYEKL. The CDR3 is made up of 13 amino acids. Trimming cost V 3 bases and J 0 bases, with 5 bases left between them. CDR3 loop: CASSQRLNTEAFF. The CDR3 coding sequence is TGCGCCAGCAGCCAGCGCCTGAACACTGAAGCTTTCTTT.

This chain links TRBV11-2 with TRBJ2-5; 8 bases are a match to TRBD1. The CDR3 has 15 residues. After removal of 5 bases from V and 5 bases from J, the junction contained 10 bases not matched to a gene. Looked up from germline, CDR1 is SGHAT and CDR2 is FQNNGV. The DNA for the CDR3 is TGTGCCAGCAGCGGGCGGGCCAGGGGGCCTGAGACCCAGTACTTC. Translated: CASSGRARGPETQYF.

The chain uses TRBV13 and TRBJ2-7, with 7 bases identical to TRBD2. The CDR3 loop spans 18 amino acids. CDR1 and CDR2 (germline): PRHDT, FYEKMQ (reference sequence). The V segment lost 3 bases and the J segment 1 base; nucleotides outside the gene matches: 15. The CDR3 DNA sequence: TGTGCCAGCAGCTTTTACGGTCTAGCGGAAACCGGATCCTACGAGCAGTACTTC. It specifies CASSFYGLAETGSYEQYF.

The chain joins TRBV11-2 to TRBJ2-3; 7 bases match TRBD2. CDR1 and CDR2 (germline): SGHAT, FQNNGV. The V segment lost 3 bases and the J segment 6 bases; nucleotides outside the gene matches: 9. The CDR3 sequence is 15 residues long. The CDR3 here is CASSFFGGSSDTQYF. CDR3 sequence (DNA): TGTGCCAGCAGCTTTTTCGGCGGGAGTTCCGATACGCAGTATTTT.

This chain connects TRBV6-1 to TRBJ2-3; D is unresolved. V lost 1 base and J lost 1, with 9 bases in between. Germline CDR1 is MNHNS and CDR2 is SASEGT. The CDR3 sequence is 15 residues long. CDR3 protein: CASSEVVRGTDTQYF. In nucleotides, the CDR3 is TGTGCCAGCAGTGAAGTGGTAAGAGGCACAGATACGCAGTATTTT.

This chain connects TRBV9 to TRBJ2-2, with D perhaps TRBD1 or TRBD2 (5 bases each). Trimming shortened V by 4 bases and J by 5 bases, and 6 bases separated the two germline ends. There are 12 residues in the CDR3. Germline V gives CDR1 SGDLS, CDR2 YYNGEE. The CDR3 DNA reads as TGTGCCAGCAGCTGGGGGACCGGGGAGCTGTTTTTT. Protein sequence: CASSWGTGELFF.

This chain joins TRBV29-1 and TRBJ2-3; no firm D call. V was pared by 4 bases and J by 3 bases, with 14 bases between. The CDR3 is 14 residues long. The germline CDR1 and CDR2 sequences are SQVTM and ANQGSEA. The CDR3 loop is CSVVSGIGTDTQYF. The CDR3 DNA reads TGCAGCGTTGTATCCGGCATAGGGACAGATACGCAGTATTTT.

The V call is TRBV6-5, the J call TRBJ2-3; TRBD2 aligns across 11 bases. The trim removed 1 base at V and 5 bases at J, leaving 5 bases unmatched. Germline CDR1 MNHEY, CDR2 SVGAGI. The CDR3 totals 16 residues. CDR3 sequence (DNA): TGTGCCAGCAGTTACTTAGCGGGAGGGGATGGAGATACGCAGTATTTT. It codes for CASSYLAGGDGDTQYF.

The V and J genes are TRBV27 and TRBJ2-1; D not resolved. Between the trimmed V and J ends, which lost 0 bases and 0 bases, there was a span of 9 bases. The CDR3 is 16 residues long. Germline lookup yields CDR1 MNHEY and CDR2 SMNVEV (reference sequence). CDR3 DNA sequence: TGTGCCAGCAGTTTATCGGACCCGATCTCCTACAATGAGCAGTTCTTC. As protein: CASSLSDPISYNEQFF.

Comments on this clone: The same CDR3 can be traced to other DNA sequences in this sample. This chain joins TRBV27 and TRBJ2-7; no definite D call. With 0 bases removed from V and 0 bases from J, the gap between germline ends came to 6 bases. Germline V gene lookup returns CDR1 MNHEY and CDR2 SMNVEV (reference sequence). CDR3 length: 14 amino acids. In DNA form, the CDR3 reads TGTGCCAGCAGTTTATCAGCGATCTCCTACGAGCAGTACTTC. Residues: CASSLSAISYEQYF.

CDR3 region: CAWSGGSGPDTQYF. CDR3 nucleotides: TGTGCCTGGAGCGGCGGGAGTGGCCCAGATACGCAGTATTTT. J is TRBJ2-3 and V is TRBV30, with TRBD2 identical over 7 bases. The CDR3 contains 14 residues. The J segment lost 4 bases and the V segment lost 3 bases, leaving 7 bases of the junction unmatched. Germline CDR1 is GTSNPN and CDR2 is SVGIG (reference sequence).

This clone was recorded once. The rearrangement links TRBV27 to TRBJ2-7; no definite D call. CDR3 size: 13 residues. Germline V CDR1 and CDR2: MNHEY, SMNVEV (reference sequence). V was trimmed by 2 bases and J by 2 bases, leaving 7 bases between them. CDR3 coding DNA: TGTGCCAGCAGTTTAGCAGGTACCTACGAGCAGTACTTC. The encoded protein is CASSLAGTYEQYF.

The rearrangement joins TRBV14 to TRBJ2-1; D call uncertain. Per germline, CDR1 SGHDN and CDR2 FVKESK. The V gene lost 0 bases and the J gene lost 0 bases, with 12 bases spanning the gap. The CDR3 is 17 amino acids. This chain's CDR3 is CASSQDPRRYSYNEQFF. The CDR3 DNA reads TGTGCCAGCAGCCAAGATCCGAGACGATACTCCTACAATGAGCAGTTCTTC.

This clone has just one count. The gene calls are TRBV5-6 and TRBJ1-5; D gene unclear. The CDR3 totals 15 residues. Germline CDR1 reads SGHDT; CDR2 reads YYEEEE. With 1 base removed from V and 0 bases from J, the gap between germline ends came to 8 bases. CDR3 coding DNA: TGTGCCAGCAGCTTGATGAGGGATAGCAATCAGCCCCAGCATTTT. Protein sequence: CASSLMRDSNQPQHF.

CDR3 bases: TGTGCCAGCAGCTTAGAAGGGGGACTAGAGCGCGCAGATACGCAGTATTTT. Its translation: CASSLEGGLERADTQYF. This chain uses TRBV7-9 with TRBJ2-3; 8 bases are a match to TRBD2. The CDR3 sequence is 17 residues long. Germline trimming cut 1 base from V and 4 bases from J; bases unmatched to any gene: 10. In germline, CDR1 is SEHNR, CDR2 FQNEAQ (reference sequence).

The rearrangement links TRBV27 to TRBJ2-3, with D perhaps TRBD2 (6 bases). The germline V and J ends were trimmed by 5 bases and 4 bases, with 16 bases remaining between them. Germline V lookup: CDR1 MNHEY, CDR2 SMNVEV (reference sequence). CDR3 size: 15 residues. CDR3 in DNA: TGTGCCAGCAGTAAATGGAGGGAGGTCCCAGATACGCAGTATTTT. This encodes CASSKWREVPDTQYF.

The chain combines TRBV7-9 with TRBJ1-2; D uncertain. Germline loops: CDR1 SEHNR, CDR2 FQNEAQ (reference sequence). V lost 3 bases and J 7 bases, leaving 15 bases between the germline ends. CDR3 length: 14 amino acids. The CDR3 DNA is TGTGCCAGCAGCTTGCCGGGATCCTCGGGTGGCTACACCTTC. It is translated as CASSLPGSSGGYTF.

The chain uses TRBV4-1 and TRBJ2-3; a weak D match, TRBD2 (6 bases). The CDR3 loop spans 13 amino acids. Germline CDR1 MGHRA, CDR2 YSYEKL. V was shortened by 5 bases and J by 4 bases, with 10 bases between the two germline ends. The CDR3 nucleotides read TGCGCCAGCAGCTTAACGGGAGCAGATACGCAGTATTTT. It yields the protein CASSLTGADTQYF.

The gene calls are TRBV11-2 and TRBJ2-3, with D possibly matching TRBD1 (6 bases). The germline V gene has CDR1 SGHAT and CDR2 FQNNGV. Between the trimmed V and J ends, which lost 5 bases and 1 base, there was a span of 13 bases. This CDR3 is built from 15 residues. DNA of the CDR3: TGTGCCAGCAGCCATACCCCAGGGGGCACAGATACGCAGTATTTT. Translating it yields CASSHTPGGTDTQYF.

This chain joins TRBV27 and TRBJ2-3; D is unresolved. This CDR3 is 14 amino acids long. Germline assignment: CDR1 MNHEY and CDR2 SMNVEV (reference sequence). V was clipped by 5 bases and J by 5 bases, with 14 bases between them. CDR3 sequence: CASSGQAEGDTQYF. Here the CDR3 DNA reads TGTGCCAGCAGTGGTCAGGCCGAAGGAGATACGCAGTATTTT.

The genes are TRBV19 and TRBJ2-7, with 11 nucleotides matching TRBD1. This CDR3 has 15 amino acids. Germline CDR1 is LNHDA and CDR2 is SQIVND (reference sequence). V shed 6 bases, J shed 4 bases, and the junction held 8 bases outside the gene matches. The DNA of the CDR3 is TGTGCCAGTAGCATGCCGGGACAGGGGGTGTACGAGCAGTACTTC. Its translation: CASSMPGQGVYEQYF.

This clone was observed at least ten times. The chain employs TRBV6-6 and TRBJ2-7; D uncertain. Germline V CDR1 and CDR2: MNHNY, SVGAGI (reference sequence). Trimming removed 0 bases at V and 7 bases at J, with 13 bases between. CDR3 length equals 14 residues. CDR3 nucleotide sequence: TGTGCCAGCAGTTACTCTCCGGAAACCAAGGAGCAGTACTTC. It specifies CASSYSPETKEQYF.

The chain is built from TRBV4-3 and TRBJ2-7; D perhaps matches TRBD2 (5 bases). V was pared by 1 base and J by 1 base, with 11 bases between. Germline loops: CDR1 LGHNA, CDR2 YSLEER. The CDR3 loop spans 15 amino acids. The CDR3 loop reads CASSQGIGLSYEQYF. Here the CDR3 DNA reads TGCGCCAGCAGCCAAGGAATCGGACTTTCCTACGAGCAGTACTTC.

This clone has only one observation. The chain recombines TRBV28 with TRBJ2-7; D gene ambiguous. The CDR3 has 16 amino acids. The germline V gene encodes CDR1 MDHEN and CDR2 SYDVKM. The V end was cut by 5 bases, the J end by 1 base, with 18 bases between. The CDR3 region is CASSTRPLKGSYEQYF. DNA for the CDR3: TGTGCCAGCAGTACCCGGCCCCTGAAGGGTTCCTACGAGCAGTACTTC.

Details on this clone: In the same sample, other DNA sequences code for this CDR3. The CDR3 loop is CASSSRDGYEQYF. CDR3 bases: TGTGCCAGCAGCTCCAGGGACGGCTACGAGCAGTACTTC. V is TRBV13 and J is TRBJ2-7; tentatively, D is TRBD1 or TRBD2 (5 bases each). Trimming removed 4 bases from V and 3 bases from J, with 10 bases in between. CDR3 length: 13 residues. Germline V gene sequence: CDR1 PRHDT, CDR2 FYEKMQ (reference sequence). Full variable domain (outside the CDR3, taken from reference TRBV13 and TRBJ2-7): AAGVIQSPRHLIKEKRETATLKCYPIPRHDTVYWYQQGPGQDPQFLISFYEKMQSDKGSIPDRFSAQQFSDYHSELNMSSLELGDSALYFCASSSRDGYEQYFGPGTRLTVT.